The 8 T cell receptor beta chains below were found in one sample sequenced in a study of T cell responses to AZD1222 COVID-19 vaccine. Some clones are missing from TCRdb's copy, which holds only in-frame ones; the method was immunoSEQ multiplex PCR. This sample carries 100,000 or so clones, 82% of them seen once, and the ten largest clones take 4.5% to 6%. Sequences were derived from peripheral blood, sampled on day 0 of AZD1222 vaccination. The receptors here all came from an adult in good health.

The chain has TRBV10-3 and TRBJ2-3; D may be TRBD2 (5 bases). The CDR3 length is 15 residues. Trimming took 5 bases from V and 1 from J, leaving 13 bases between them. Germline values: CDR1 ENHRY, CDR2 SYGVKD. This CDR3 reads CAISRVLGGTDTQYF. As DNA, the CDR3 is TGTGCCATCAGTCGGGTTCTCGGGGGCACAGATACGCAGTATTTT.

Comment on this clone: One end of the junction fails to match germline, which may point to a read error. This chain connects TRBV12-3 or TRBV12-4 to TRBJ1-2, with D unclear. CDR3 size: 12 residues. CDR3 loop: CASSLAVVQASF. The CDR3 DNA is TGTGCCAGCAGTTTAGCAGTAGTTCAGGCATCCTTC.

The J gene is TRBJ1-6, the V gene TRBV19; 7 bases align to TRBD1. Per the germline V gene, CDR1 is LNHDA and CDR2 is SQIVND (reference sequence). CDR3 length: 16 residues. After removal of 2 bases from V and 7 bases from J, the junction contained 8 bases not matched to a gene. CDR3 in amino acids: CASSIRQGGINSPLHF. The CDR3 DNA follows: TGTGCCAGTAGTATAAGGCAGGGGGGGATCAATTCACCCCTCCACTTT.

The gene calls are TRBV5-6 and TRBJ1-3; D gene ambiguous. Trimming took off 3 bases at V and 4 bases at J, with 14 bases between the two ends. CDR3 length equals 15 residues. CDR1 is SGHDT and CDR2 is YYEEEE in the germline V gene. For the CDR3, the DNA is TGTGCCAGCAGCTCAGATGAAGGCGTCGGAAACACCATATATTTT. This codes for CASSSDEGVGNTIYF.

This clone was found many times. The genes are TRBV2 and TRBJ1-1; D remains unclear. Trimming stripped 2 bases from V and 8 bases from J, with 6 bases between. This CDR3 is built from 11 residues. CDR1 is SNHLY, CDR2 FYNNEI, per germline. CDR3 DNA sequence: TGTGCCAGCAGTGAATGGAGGGAAGCTTTCTTT. Its protein is CASSEWREAFF.

V is TRBV4-1 and J is TRBJ2-7; no definite D call. The germline V and J ends were trimmed by 1 base and 1 base, with 5 bases remaining between them. Germline V lookup: CDR1 MGHRA, CDR2 YSYEKL. The CDR3 loop spans 13 amino acids. The CDR3 region has the DNA TGCGCCAGCAGCCAAGTTACATCCTACGAGCAGTACTTC. This encodes CASSQVTSYEQYF.

This clone is a singleton in its sample. V usage is TRBV7-7 and J usage is TRBJ2-3, with 7 nucleotides matching TRBD2. Germline assignment: CDR1 SSHAT and CDR2 FNYEAQ (reference sequence). There are 15 residues in the CDR3. Trimming removed 4 bases from V and 2 bases from J; junction bases left unmatched: 6. DNA for the CDR3: TGTGCCAGCAGCTCCCAGCGGGGACCCACAGATACGCAGTATTTT. As protein: CASSSQRGPTDTQYF.

As DNA, the CDR3 is TGCGCCAGCAGCTTGGGAGGCAGGGTGGATGAAAAACTGTTTTTT. It translates to CASSLGGRVDEKLFF. The rearrangement joins TRBV5-1 to TRBJ1-4, with D perhaps matching TRBD1 (5 bases). The CDR3 length is 15 residues. CDR1 SGHRS and CDR2 YFSETQ come from the germline V gene. V lost 0 bases, J lost 6 bases, and 12 bases lay in between.